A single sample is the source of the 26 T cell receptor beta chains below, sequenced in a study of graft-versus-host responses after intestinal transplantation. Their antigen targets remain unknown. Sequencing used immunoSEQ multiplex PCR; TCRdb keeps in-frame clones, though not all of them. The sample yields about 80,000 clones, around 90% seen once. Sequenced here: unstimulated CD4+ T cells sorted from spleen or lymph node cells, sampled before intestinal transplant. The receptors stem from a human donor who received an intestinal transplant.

CDR3 protein: CASSPSGGREQYF. The CDR3 region has the DNA TGTGCCAGCAGCCCGAGCGGGGGCCGCGAGCAGTACTTC. This chain joins TRBV6-1 and TRBJ2-7; 8 bases align to TRBD2. The CDR3 length is 13 residues. The V gene's germline CDR1 is MNHNS and CDR2 SASEGT. V was clipped by 6 bases and J by 6 bases; unmatched bases: 7.

The CDR3 DNA reads as TGTGCCAGCACGTCGGACTTAAATTTCTACAATGAGCAGTTCTTC. Translating gives CASTSDLNFYNEQFF. This chain links TRBV2 with TRBJ2-1; perhaps TRBD2 as D (5 bases). The germline V gene encodes CDR1 SNHLY and CDR2 FYNNEI. This CDR3 spans 15 amino acids. Trimming removed 7 bases at V and 3 bases at J, with 16 bases between.

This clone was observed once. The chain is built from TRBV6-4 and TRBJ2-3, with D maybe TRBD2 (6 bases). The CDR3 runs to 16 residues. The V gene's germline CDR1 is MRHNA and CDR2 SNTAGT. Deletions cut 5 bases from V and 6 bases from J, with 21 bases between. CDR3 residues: CASSPRAGTVRDTQYF. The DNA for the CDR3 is TGTGCCAGCAGTCCCCGGGCGGGGACTGTGAGGGATACGCAGTATTTT.

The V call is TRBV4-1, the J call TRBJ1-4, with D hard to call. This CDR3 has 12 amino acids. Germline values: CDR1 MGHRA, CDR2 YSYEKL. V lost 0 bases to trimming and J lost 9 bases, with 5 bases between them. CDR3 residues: CASSQDYKKLFF. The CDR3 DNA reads TGCGCCAGCAGCCAAGATTACAAAAAACTGTTTTTT.

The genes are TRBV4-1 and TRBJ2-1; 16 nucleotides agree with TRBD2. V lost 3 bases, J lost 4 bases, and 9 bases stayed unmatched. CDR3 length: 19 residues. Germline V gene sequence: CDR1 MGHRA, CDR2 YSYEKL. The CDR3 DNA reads TGCGCCAGCAGCCACCCGGGACTAGCGGGGGGGCCTAGATACAATGAGCAGTTCTTC. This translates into CASSHPGLAGGPRYNEQFF.

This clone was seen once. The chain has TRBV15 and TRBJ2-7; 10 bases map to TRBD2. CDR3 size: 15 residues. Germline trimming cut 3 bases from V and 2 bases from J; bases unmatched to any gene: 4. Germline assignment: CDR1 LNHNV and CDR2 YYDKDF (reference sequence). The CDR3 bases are TGTGCCACCAGCAGTGTAGCGGGGGGCGCCTACGAGCAGTACTTC. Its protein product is CATSSVAGGAYEQYF.

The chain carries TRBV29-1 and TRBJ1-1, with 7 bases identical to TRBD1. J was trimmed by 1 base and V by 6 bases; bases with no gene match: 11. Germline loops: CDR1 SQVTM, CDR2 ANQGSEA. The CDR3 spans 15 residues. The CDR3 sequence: CSVRGLLLPNTEAFF. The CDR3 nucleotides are TGCAGCGTGAGGGGGCTTCTTTTACCGAACACTGAAGCTTTCTTT.

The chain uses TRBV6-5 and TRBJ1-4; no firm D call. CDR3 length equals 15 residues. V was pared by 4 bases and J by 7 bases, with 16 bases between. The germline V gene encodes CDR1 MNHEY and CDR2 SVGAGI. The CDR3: CASSFSSGSSEKLFF. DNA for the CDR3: TGTGCCAGCAGTTTCTCCTCGGGGTCTAGTGAAAAACTGTTTTTT.

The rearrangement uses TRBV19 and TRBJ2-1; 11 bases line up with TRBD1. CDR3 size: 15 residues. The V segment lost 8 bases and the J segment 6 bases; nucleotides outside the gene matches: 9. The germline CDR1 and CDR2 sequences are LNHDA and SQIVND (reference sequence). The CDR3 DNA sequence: TGTGCCAGTGTCGGACTTGGGACAGGGGGCAATGAGCAGTTCTTC. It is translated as CASVGLGTGGNEQFF.

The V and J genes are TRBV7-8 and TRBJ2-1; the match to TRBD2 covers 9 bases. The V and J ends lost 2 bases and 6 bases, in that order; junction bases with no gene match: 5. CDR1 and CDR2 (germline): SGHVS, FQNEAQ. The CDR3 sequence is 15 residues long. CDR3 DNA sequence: TGTGCCAGCAGCTTACCGGGACTAGCATCCAATGAGCAGTTCTTC. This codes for CASSLPGLASNEQFF.

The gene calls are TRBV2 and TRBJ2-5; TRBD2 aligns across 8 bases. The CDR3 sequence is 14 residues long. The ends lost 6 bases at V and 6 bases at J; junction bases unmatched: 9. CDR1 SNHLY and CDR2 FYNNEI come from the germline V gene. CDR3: CASSREGGMKTQYF. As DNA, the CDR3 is TGTGCCAGCAGCCGGGAGGGGGGGATGAAGACCCAGTACTTC.

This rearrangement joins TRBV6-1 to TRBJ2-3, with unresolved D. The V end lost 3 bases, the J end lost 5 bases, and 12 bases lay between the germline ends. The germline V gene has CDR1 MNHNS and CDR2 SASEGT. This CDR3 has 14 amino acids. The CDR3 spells CASSDPLFKDTQYF. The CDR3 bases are TGTGCCAGCAGTGACCCCCTATTCAAAGATACGCAGTATTTT.

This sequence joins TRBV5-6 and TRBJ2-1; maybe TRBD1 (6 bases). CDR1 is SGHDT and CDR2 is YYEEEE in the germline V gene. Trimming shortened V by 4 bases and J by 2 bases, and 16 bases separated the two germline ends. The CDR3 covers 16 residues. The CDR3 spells CASSQVTGSTYNEQFF. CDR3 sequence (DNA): TGTGCCAGCAGCCAGGTCACAGGGTCGACCTACAATGAGCAGTTCTTC. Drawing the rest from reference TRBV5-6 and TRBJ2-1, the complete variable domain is DAGVTQSPTHLIKTRGQQVTLRCSPKSGHDTVSWYQQALGQGPQFIFQYYEEEERQRGNFPDRFSGHQFPNYSSELNVNALLLGDSALYLCASSQVTGSTYNEQFFGPGTRLTVL.

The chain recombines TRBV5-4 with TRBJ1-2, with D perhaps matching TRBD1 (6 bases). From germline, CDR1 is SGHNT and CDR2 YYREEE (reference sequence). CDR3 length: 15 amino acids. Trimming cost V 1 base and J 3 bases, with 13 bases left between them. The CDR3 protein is CASSLLDSPYYGYTF. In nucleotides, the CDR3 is TGTGCCAGCAGCTTGCTGGACAGCCCATACTATGGCTACACCTTC.

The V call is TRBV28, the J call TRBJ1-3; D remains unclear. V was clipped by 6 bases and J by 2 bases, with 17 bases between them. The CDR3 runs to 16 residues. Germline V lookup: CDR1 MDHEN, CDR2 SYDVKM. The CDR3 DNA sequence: TGTGCCAGCAGACCCTTGCCAGGTACCGCTGGAAACACCATATATTTT. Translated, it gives CASRPLPGTAGNTIYF.

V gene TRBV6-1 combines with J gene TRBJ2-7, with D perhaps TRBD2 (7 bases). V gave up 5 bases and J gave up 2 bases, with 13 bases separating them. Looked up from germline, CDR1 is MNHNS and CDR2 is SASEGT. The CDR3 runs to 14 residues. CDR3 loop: CASSLGGVAYEQYF. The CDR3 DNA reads TGTGCCAGCAGTTTAGGGGGGGTCGCCTACGAGCAGTACTTC.

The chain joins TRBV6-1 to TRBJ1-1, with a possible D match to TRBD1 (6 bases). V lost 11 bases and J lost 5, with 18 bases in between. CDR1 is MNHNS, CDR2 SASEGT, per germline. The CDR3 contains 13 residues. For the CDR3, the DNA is TGTGCCCATACCCGGCAGAGGGGGACTGAAGCTTTCTTT. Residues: CAHTRQRGTEAFF.

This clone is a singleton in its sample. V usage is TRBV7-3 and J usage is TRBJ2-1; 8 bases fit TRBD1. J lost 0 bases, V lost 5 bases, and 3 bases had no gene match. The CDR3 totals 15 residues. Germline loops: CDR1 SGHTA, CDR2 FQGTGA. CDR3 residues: CASSRTGGSYNEQFF. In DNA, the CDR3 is TGTGCCAGCAGCCGAACAGGGGGCTCCTACAATGAGCAGTTCTTC.

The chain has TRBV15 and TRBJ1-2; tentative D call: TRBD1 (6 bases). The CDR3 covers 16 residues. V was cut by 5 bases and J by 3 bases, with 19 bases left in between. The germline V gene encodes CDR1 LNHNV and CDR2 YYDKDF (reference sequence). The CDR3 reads CATSRFTGMVDYGYTF. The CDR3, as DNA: TGTGCCACCAGCCGTTTTACAGGGATGGTGGACTATGGCTACACCTTC.

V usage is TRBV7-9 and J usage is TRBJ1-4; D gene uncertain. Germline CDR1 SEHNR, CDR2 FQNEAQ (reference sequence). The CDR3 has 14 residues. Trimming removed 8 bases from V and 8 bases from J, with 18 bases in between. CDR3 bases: TGTGCCAGCGGAGTCGAGGGAAAAGGGGAAAAACTGTTTTTT. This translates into CASGVEGKGEKLFF.

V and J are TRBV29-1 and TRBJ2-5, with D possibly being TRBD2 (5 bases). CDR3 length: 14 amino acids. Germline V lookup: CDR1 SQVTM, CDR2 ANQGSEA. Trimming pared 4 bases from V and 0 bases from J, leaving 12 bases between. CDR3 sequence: CSVGSDYNQETQYF. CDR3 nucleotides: TGCAGCGTTGGATCCGACTACAACCAAGAGACCCAGTACTTC.

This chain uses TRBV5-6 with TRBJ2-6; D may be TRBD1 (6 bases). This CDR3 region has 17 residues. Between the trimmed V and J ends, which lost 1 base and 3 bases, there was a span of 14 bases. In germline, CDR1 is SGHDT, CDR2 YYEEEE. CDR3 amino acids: CASSLTGRSGGANVLTF. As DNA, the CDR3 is TGTGCCAGCAGCTTGACAGGGCGGTCAGGTGGGGCCAACGTCCTGACTTTC.

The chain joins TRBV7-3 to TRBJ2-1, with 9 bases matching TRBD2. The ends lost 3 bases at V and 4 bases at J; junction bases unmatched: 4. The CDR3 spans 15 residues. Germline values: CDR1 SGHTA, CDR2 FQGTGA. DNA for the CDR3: TGTGCCAGCAGCTTGGGGACTAGCTCTTACAATGAGCAGTTCTTC. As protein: CASSLGTSSYNEQFF.

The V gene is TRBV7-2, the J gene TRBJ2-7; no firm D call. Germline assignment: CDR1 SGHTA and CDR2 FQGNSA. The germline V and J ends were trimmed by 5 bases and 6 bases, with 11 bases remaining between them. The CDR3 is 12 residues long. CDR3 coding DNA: TGTGCCAGCAGCCCCACGAGAGGCGAGCAGTACTTC. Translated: CASSPTRGEQYF. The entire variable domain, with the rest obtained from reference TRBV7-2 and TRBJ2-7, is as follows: GAGVSQSPSNKVTEKGKDVELRCDPISGHTALYWYRQSLGQGLEFLIYFQGNSAPDKSGLPSDRFSAERTGGSVSTLTIQRTQQEDSAVYLCASSPTRGEQYFGPGTRLTVT.

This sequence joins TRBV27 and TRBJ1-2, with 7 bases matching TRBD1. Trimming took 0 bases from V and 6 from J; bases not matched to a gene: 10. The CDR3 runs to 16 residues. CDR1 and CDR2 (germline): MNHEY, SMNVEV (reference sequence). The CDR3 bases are TGTGCCAGCAGTTTATCCCTCCGAGGGACAGTGGATGGCTACACCTTC. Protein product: CASSLSLRGTVDGYTF.

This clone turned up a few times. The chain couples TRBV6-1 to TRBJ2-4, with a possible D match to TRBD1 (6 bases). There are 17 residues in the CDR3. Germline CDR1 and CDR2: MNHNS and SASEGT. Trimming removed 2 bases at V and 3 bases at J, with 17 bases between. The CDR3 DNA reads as TGTGCCAGCAGTGAAAGACGGGCAGGGGATGGCAAAAACATTCAGTACTTC. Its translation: CASSERRAGDGKNIQYF.